This T cell receptor (beta chain) was obtained from a study of cytomegalovirus exposure and HLA in healthy donors. The study's findings and limits: The availability of immune exposure information extended only to CMV serostatus.

The CDR3 consists of 11 residues. V lost 10 bases to trimming and J lost 5 bases; unmatched junction nucleotides: 3. CDR1 and CDR2 (germline): MNHNS, SASEGT. This clone was seen just once. Its target is unknown. Researchers ran the PCR with 60 Vbeta and 13 Jbeta primers. Clones were sequenced by immunoSEQ multiplex PCR, and TCRdb holds only the in-frame ones, with some missing. The table lists some 150,000 clones, roughly 81% of them singletons. V usage is TRBV6-1 and J usage is TRBJ2-7; TRBD1 agrees at 9 bases. Sample: PBMCs. The receptor comes from a woman aged 18-29 years in good health and CMV-seropositive. CDR3 amino acids: CATWTGDEQYF. CDR3 coding DNA: TGTGCCACCTGGACAGGGGACGAGCAGTACTTC.